This TCR beta chain was sequenced for a study of blood T cell repertoires in COVID-19. Per the original methods: Nucleated cell counts were estimated from reference gene primer amplification. Method: immunoSEQ multiplex PCR; TCRdb's copy keeps in-frame clones and lacks some. V and J calls and clone size are as listed in that table; D and trimming were resolved from the DNA. The data contain about 190,000 clones, 87% of them singletons. V was clipped by 6 bases and J by 8 bases; unmatched bases: 12. From germline, CDR1 is SGHAT and CDR2 FQNNGV. This CDR3 spans 15 amino acids. The J gene is TRBJ1-2, the V gene TRBV11-2; 10 bases agree with TRBD1. This sequence was found in a woman aged 18-29 years who had recovered from COVID-19. Sequencing input: peripheral blood. The chain's CDR3 is CASSYRDRGYRGYTF. CDR3 in DNA: TGTGCCAGCAGTTACCGGGACAGGGGTTATCGAGGCTACACCTTC.